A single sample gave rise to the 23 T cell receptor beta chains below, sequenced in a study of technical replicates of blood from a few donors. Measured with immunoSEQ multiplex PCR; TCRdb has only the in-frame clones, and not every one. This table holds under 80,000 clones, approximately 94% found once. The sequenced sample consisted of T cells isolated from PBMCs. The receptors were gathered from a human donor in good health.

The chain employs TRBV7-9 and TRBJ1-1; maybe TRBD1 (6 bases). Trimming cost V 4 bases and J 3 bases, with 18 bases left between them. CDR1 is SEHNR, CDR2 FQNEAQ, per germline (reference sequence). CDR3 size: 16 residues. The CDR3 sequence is CASSSGGQGWYTEAFF. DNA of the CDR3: TGTGCCAGCAGCTCCGGGGGGCAGGGATGGTACACTGAAGCTTTCTTT.

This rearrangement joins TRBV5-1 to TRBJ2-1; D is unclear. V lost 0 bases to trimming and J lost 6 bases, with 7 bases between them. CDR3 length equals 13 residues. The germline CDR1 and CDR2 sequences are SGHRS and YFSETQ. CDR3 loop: CASSLDSFNEQFF. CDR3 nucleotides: TGCGCCAGCAGCTTGGATAGCTTCAATGAGCAGTTCTTC.

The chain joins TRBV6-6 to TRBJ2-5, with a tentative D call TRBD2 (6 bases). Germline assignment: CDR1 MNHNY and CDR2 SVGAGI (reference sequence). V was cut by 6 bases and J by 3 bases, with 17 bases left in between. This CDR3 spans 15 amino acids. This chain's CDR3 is CASSPPFGGEETQYF. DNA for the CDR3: TGTGCCAGCAGCCCCCCTTTCGGGGGAGAAGAGACCCAGTACTTC.

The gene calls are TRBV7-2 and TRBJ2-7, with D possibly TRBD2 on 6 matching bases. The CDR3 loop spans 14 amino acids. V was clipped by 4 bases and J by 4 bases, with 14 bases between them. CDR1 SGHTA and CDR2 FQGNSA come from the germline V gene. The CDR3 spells CASSSREMSYEQYF. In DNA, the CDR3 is TGTGCCAGCAGCTCCCGGGAGATGAGTTACGAGCAGTACTTC.

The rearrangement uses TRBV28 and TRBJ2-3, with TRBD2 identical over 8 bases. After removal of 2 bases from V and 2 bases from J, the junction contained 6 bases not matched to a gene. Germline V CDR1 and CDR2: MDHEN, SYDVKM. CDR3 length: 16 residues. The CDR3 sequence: CASSLRLAGTTDTQYF. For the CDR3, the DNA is TGTGCCAGCAGTTTACGGCTAGCGGGTACCACAGATACGCAGTATTTT.

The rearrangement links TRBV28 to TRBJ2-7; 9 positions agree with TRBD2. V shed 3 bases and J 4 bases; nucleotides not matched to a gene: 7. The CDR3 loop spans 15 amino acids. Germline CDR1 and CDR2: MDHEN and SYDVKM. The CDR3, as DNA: TGTGCCAGCAGTTTCCCTAAGCGGGAGGAATACGAGCAGTACTTC. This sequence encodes CASSFPKREEYEQYF.

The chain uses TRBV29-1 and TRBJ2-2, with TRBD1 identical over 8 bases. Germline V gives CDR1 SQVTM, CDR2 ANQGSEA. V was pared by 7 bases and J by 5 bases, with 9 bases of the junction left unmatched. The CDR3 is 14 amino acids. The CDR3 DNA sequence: TGCAGCGCACTCCGGGACAGGTTGACCGGGGAGCTGTTTTTT. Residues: CSALRDRLTGELFF.

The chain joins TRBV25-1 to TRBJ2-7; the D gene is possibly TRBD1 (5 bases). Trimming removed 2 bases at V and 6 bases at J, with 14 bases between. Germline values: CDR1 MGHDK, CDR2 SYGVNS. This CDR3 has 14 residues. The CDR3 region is CASSETGSRREQYF. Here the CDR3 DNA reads TGTGCCAGCAGTGAAACAGGCTCCCGTCGCGAGCAGTACTTC.

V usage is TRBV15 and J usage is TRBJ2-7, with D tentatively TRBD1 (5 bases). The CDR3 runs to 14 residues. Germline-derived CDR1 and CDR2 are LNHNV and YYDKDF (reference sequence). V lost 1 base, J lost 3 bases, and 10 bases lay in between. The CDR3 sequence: CATSRGQLNYEQYF. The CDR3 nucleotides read TGTGCCACCAGCAGAGGACAGTTAAACTACGAGCAGTACTTC.

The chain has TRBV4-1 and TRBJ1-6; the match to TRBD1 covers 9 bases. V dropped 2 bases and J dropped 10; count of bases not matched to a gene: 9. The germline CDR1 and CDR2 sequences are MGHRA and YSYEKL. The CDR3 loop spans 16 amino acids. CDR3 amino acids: CASSQPGTGSESPLHF. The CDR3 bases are TGCGCCAGCAGCCAACCCGGGACAGGGAGTGAATCACCCCTCCACTTT.

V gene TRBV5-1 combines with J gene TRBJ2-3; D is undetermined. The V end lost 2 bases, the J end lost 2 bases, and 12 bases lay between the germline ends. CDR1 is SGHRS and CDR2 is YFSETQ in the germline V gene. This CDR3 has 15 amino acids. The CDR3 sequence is CASSFGLLYTDTQYF. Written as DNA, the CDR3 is TGCGCCAGCAGCTTTGGGCTACTCTACACAGATACGCAGTATTTT.

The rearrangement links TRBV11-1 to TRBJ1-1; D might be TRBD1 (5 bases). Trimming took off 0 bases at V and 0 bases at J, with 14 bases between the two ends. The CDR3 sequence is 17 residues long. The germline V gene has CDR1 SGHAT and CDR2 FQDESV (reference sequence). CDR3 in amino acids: CASSLAGPHPLNTEAFF. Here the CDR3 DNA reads TGTGCCAGCAGCTTAGCGGGGCCCCACCCTCTGAACACTGAAGCTTTCTTT.

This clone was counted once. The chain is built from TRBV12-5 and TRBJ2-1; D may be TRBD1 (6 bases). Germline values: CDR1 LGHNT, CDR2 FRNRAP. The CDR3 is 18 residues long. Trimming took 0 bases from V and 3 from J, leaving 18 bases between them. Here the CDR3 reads CASGLVYSRQGLYNEQFF. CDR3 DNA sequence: TGTGCTAGTGGTTTGGTATATTCTCGGCAGGGGCTCTACAATGAGCAGTTCTTC.

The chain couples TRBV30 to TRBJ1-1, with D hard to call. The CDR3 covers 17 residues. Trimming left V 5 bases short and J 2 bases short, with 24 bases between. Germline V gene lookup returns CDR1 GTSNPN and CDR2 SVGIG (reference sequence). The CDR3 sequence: CAWGRQNPTRLNTEAFF. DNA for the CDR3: TGTGCCTGGGGGAGGCAGAATCCGACCCGCCTTAACACTGAAGCTTTCTTT. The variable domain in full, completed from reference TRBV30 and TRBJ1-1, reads SQTIHQWPATLVQPVGSPLSLECTVEGTSNPNLYWYRQAAGRGLQLLFYSVGIGQISSEVPQNLSASRPQDRQFILSSKKLLLSDSGFYLCAWGRQNPTRLNTEAFFGQGTRLTVV.

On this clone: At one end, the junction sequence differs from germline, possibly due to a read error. The CDR3: CASRYQETQYF. DNA of the CDR3: TGTGCCAGCAGGTACCAGGAGACCCAGTACTTC. The chain carries TRBV6-5 and TRBJ2-5, with D uncertain. Germline V gene sequence: CDR1 MNHEY, CDR2 SVGAGI. The length of the CDR3 is 11 residues.

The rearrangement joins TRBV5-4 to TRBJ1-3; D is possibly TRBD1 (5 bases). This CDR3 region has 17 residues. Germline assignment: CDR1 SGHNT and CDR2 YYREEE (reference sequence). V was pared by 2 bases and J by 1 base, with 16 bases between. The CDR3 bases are TGTGCCAGCAGCTTAGACGGGTGGGGCAGGTCTGGAAACACCATATATTTT. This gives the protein CASSLDGWGRSGNTIYF.

Here the CDR3 reads CASRNRDRVFDTEAFF. The CDR3 DNA reads TGCGCCAGCAGGAACCGGGACAGGGTATTCGACACTGAAGCTTTCTTT. The V call is TRBV5-1, the J call TRBJ1-1, with 9 bases aligning to TRBD1. This CDR3 is 16 amino acids long. With V trimmed by 5 bases and J by 3 bases, 11 bases remained unmatched. Germline V gives CDR1 SGHRS, CDR2 YFSETQ. Variable domain in full (rest from reference TRBV5-1 and TRBJ1-1): KAGVTQTPRYLIKTRGQQVTLSCSPISGHRSVSWYQQTPGQGLQFLFEYFSETQRNKGNFPGRFSGRQFSNSRSEMNVSTLELGDSALYLCASRNRDRVFDTEAFFGQGTRLTVV.

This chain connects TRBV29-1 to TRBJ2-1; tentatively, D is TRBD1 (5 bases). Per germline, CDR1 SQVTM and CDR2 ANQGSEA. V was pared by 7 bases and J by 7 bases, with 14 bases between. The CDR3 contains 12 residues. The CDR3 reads CSAQLPGNEQFF. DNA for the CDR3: TGCAGCGCCCAATTACCAGGGAATGAGCAGTTCTTC.

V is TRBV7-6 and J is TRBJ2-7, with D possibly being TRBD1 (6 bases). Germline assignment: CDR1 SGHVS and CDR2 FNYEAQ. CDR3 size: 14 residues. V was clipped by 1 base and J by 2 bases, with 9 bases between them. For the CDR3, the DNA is TGTGCCAGCAGCTTAGGAGACAGGACCTACGAGCAGTACTTC. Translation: CASSLGDRTYEQYF.

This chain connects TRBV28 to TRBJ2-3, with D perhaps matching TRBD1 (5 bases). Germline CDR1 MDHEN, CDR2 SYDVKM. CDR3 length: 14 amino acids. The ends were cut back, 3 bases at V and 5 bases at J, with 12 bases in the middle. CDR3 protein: CASSFPGYIDTQYF. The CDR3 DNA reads TGTGCCAGCAGTTTCCCAGGGTACATAGATACGCAGTATTTT.

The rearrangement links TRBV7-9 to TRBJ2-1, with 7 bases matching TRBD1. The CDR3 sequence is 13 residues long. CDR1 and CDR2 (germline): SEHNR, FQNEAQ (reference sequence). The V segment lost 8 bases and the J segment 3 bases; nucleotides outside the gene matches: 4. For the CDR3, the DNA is TGTGCCAGCGACAGGGTGCTCTACAATGAGCAGTTCTTC. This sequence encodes CASDRVLYNEQFF.

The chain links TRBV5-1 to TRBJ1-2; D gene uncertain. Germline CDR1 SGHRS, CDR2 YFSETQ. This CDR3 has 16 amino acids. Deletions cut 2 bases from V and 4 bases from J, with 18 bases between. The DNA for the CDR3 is TGCGCCAGCAGCTTCGACCCGGGGAGAGGTAGCTATGGCTACACCTTC. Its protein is CASSFDPGRGSYGYTF. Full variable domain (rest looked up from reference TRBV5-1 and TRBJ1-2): KAGVTQTPRYLIKTRGQQVTLSCSPISGHRSVSWYQQTPGQGLQFLFEYFSETQRNKGNFPGRFSGRQFSNSRSEMNVSTLELGDSALYLCASSFDPGRGSYGYTFGSGTRLTVV.

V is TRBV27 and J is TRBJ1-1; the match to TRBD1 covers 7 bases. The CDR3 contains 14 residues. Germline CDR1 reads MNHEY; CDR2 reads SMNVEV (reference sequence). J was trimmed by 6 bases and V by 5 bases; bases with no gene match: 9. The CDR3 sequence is CASSVTGPRAEAFF. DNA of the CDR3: TGTGCCAGCAGTGTGACAGGGCCGAGGGCTGAAGCTTTCTTT.